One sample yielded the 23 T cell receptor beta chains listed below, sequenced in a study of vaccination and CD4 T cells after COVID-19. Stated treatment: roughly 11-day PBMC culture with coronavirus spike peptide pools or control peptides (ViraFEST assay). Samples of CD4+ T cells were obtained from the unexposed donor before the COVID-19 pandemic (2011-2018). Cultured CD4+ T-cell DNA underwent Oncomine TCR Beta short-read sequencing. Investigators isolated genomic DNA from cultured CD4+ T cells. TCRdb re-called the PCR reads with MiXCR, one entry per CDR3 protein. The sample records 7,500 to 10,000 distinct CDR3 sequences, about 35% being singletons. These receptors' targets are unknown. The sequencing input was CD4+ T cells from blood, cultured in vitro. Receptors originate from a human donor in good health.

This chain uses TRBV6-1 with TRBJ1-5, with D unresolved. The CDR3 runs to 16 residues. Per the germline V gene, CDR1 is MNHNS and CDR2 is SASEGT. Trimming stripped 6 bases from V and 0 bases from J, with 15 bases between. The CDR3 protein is CASSPLYLSSNQPQHF. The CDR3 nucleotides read TGTGCCAGCAGCCCCCTATACCTATCTAGCAATCAGCCCCAGCATTTT.

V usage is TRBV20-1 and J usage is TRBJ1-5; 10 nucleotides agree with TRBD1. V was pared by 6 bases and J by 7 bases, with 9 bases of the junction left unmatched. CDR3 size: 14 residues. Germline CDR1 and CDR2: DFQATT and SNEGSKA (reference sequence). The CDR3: CSAGGQGVGQPQHF. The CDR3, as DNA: TGCAGTGCCGGTGGACAGGGGGTAGGACAGCCCCAGCATTTT.

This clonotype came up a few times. CDR3 in amino acids: CASSSRRFNSPLHF. The DNA of the CDR3 is TGTGCCAGTAGTAGTCGGCGGTTTAATTCACCCCTCCACTTT. The chain carries TRBV19 and TRBJ1-6; D gene unclear. V was clipped by 4 bases and J by 6 bases, with 10 bases between them. In germline, CDR1 is LNHDA, CDR2 SQIVND (reference sequence). CDR3 length: 14 residues.

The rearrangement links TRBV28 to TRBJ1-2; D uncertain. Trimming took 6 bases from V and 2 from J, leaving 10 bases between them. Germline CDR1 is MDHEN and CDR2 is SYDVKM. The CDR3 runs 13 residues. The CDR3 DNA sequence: TGTGCCAGCAGAACTCTGGCGAACTATGGCTACACCTTC. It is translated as CASRTLANYGYTF.

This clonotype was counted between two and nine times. This CDR3 reads CASSHGTGKYQETQYF. DNA of the CDR3: TGTGCCAGCAGTCACGGGACGGGGAAGTACCAAGAGACCCAGTACTTC. The rearrangement links TRBV6-1 to TRBJ2-5; D tentatively reads TRBD1 or TRBD2 (5 bases each). The CDR3 has 16 residues. Trimming shortened V by 5 bases and J by 0 bases, and 16 bases separated the two germline ends. Germline V gene sequence: CDR1 MNHNS, CDR2 SASEGT.

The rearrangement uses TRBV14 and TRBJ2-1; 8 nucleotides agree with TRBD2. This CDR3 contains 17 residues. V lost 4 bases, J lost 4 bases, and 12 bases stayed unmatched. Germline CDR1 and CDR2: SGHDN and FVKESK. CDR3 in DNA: TGTGCCAGCAGCCCATGGGCTAGCGGGTCTAAATACAATGAGCAGTTCTTC. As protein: CASSPWASGSKYNEQFF.

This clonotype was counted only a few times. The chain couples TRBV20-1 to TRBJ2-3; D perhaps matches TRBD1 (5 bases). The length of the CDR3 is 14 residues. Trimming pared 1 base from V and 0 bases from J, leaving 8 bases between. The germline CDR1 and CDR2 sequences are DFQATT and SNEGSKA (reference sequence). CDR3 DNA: TGCAGTGCTAGAGGCAGGGTTAGCACAGATACGCAGTATTTT. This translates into CSARGRVSTDTQYF.

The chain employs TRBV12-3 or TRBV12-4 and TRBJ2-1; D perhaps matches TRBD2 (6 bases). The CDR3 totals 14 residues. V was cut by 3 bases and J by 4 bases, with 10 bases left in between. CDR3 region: CASSFRGAYNEQFF. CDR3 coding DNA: TGTGCCAGCAGTTTTCGCGGGGCGTACAATGAGCAGTTCTTC.

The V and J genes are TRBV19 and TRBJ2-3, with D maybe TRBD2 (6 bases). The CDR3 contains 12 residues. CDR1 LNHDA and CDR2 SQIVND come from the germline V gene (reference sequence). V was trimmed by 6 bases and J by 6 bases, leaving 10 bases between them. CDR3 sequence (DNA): TGTGCCAGTAGAGCGGGCGTGGATACGCAGTATTTT. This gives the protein CASRAGVDTQYF.

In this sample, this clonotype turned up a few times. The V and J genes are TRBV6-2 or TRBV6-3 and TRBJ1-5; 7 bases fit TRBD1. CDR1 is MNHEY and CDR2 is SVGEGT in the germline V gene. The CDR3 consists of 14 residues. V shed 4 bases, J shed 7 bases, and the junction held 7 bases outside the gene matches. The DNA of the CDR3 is TGTGCCAGCAGTTTCCGGGACAGTCACCAGCCCCAGCATTTT. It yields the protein CASSFRDSHQPQHF.

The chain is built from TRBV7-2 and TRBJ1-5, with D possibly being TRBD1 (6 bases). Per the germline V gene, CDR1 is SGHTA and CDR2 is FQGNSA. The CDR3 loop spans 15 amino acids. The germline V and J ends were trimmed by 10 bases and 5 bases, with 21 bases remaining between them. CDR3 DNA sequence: TGTGCCAACAACTTAGCCGGGACACTCGATCAGCCCCAGCATTTT. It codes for CANNLAGTLDQPQHF. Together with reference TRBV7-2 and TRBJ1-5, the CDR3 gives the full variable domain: GAGVSQSPSNKVTEKGKDVELRCDPISGHTALYWYRQSLGQGLEFLIYFQGNSAPDKSGLPSDRFSAERTGGSVSTLTIQRTQQEDSAVYLCANNLAGTLDQPQHFGDGTRLSIL.

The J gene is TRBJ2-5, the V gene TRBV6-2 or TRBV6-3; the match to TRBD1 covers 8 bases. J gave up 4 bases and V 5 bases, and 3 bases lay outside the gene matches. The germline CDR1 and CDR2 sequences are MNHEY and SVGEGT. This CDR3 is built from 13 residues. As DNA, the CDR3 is TGTGCCAGCAGTAGGGACAGGCGAGAGACCCAGTACTTC. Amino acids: CASSRDRRETQYF.

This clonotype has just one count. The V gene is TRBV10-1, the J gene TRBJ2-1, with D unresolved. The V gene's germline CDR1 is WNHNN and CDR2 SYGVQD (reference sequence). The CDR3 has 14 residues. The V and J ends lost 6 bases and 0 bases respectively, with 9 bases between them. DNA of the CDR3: TGCGCCAGCAGCCGGACGGGCTCCTACAATGAGCAGTTCTTC. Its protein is CASSRTGSYNEQFF.

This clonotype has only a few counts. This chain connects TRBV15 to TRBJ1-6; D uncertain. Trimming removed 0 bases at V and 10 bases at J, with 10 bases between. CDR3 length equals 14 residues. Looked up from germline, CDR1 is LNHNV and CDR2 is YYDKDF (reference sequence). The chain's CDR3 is CATSRDSRQSPLHF. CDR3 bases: TGTGCCACCAGCAGAGATTCGAGGCAATCACCCCTCCACTTT.

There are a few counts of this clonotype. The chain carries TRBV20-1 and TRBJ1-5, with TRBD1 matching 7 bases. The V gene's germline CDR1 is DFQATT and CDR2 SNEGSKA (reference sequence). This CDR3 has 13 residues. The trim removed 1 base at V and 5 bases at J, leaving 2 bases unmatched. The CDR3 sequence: CSARGDRDQPQHF. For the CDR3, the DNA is TGCAGTGCTAGAGGGGACAGAGATCAGCCCCAGCATTTT.

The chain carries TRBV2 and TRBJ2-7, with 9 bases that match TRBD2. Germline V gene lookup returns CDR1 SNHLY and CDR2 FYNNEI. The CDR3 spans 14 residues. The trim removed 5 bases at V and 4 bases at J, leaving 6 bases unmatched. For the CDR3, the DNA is TGTGCCAGCAGTCTGCAGCGGGGGGATTACGAGCAGTACTTC. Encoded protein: CASSLQRGDYEQYF.

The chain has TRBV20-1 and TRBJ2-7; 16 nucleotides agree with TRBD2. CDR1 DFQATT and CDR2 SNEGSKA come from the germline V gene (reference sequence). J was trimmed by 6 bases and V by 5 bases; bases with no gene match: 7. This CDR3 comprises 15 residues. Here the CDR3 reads CSAVGLAGGPIEQYF. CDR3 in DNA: TGCAGTGCTGTGGGACTAGCGGGAGGGCCCATCGAGCAGTACTTC.

The CDR3 loop reads CASSLAGPWDSGSRQETQYF. For the CDR3, the DNA is TGTGCCAGCAGCTTAGCAGGCCCATGGGACAGCGGGAGTCGACAAGAGACCCAGTACTTC. The chain links TRBV7-6 to TRBJ2-5, with D perhaps TRBD2 (8 bases). The V end was cut by 0 bases, the J end by 2 bases, with 25 bases between. Germline V CDR1 and CDR2: SGHVS, FNYEAQ. The CDR3 contains 20 residues.

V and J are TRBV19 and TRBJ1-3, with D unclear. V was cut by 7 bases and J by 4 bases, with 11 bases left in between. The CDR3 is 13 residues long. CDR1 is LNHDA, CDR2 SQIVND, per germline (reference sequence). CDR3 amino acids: CASNYRRGNTIYF. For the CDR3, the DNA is TGTGCCAGTAACTATCGGCGAGGAAACACCATATATTTT. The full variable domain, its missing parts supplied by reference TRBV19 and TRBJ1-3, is DGGITQSPKYLFRKEGQNVTLSCEQNLNHDAMYWYRQDPGQGLRLIYYSQIVNDFQKGDIAEGYSVSREKKESFPLTVTSAQKNPTAFYLCASNYRRGNTIYFGEGSWLTVV.

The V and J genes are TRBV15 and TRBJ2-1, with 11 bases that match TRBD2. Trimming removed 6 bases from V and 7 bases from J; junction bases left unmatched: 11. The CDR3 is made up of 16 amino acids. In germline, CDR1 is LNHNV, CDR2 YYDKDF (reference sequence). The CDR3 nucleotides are TGTGCCACCAGTTGGGGGGGACTAGCGGAGGGGAATGAGCAGTTCTTC. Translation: CATSWGGLAEGNEQFF.

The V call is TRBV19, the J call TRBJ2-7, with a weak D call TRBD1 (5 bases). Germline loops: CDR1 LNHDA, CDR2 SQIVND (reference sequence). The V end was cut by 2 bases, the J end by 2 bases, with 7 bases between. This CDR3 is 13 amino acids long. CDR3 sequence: CASSITGAYEQYF. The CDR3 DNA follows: TGTGCCAGTAGTATAACAGGTGCCTACGAGCAGTACTTC.

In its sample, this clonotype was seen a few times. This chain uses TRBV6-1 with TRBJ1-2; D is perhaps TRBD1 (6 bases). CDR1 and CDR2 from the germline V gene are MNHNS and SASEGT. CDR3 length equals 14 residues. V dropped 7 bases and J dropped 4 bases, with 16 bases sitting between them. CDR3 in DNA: TGTGCCAGCACCCAAGGGGGACCCCTCTATGGCTACACCTTC. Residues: CASTQGGPLYGYTF.

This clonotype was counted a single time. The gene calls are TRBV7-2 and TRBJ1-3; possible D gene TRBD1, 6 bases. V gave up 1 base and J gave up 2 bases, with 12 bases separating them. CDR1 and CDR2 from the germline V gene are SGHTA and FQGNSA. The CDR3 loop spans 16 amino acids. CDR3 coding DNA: TGTGCCAGCAGCTTAGTGGGAGGGGGGACTGGAAACACCATATATTTT. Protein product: CASSLVGGGTGNTIYF.